These 25 T cell receptor beta chains were sequenced from one sample in a study of spatial heterogeneity in lung cancer. TCRdb re-derived calls from the 5' RACE reads in MiXCR, one entry per CDR3 protein. The sample yields 95,000 to 130,000 distinct CDR3 sequences, 12% seen once. Regarding time point: blood at routine non-recurrence follow-up after resection. Tumor, nontumor lung or frozen PBMC supplied whole RNA that was sequenced unsorted. The sample in question was PBMCs, obtained at follow-up. Every receptor here comes from a male donor with early-stage non-small cell lung cancer.

The chain has TRBV12-3 or TRBV12-4 and TRBJ2-5, with 7 bases lining up with TRBD1. The CDR3 contains 13 residues. The ends lost 3 bases at V and 4 bases at J; junction bases unmatched: 2. The CDR3 here is CASSLGTAETQYF. The CDR3 nucleotides are TGTGCCAGCAGTTTGGGGACAGCAGAGACCCAGTACTTC.

Here the CDR3 reads CASSSGTGYNEQFF. CDR3 sequence (DNA): TGCGCCAGCAGCTCCGGGACAGGGTACAATGAGCAGTTCTTC. The V call is TRBV5-1, the J call TRBJ2-1, with 9 nucleotides matching TRBD1. V was pared by 3 bases and J by 4 bases, with 2 bases of the junction left unmatched. Germline V CDR1 and CDR2: SGHRS, YFSETQ. The CDR3 has 14 residues. Full variable domain (rest looked up from reference TRBV5-1 and TRBJ2-1): KAGVTQTPRYLIKTRGQQVTLSCSPISGHRSVSWYQQTPGQGLQFLFEYFSETQRNKGNFPGRFSGRQFSNSRSEMNVSTLELGDSALYLCASSSGTGYNEQFFGPGTRLTVL.

This clonotype was observed a few times. The chain couples TRBV7-3 to TRBJ2-3, with 15 nucleotides matching TRBD2. Germline V gene sequence: CDR1 SGHTA, CDR2 FQGTGA. V dropped 5 bases and J dropped 0; count of bases not matched to a gene: 12. The CDR3 is made up of 20 amino acids. CDR3 region: CASSPGLAGGAATSTDTQYF. CDR3 DNA: TGTGCCAGCAGCCCGGGACTAGCGGGGGGCGCCGCCACTAGCACAGATACGCAGTATTTT.

This clonotype was seen more than once but under ten times. The chain employs TRBV12-3 or TRBV12-4 and TRBJ2-5; 10 nucleotides align to TRBD1. The CDR3 totals 15 residues. Trimming at V came to 5 bases and at J to 4 bases, leaving 7 bases not matched to a gene. The CDR3: CASSGDRGTIETQYF. The CDR3 nucleotides are TGTGCCAGCAGTGGGGACAGGGGAACCATAGAGACCCAGTACTTC.

This clonotype was seen only a few times. The rearrangement joins TRBV10-3 to TRBJ2-1; D is uncertain. CDR3 length: 15 residues. Germline CDR1 reads ENHRY; CDR2 reads SYGVKD. With 2 bases removed from V and 0 bases from J, the gap between germline ends came to 8 bases. The CDR3 loop is CAISEGLSSYNEQFF. CDR3 bases: TGTGCCATCAGTGAGGGCCTAAGCTCCTACAATGAGCAGTTCTTC.

This clonotype was seen many times. The chain is built from TRBV14 and TRBJ2-7; perhaps TRBD2 as D (6 bases). V was shortened by 1 base and J by 2 bases, with 9 bases between the two germline ends. The germline V gene encodes CDR1 SGHDN and CDR2 FVKESK. The CDR3 has 14 amino acids. CDR3: CASSQVPGAYEQYF. The CDR3 DNA sequence: TGTGCCAGCAGCCAAGTGCCGGGAGCCTACGAGCAGTACTTC.

In the case of this clonotype: The junction does not match germline at one end; this may be a read error. The chain uses TRBV7-2 and TRBJ1-2; D ambiguous. Germline loops: CDR1 SGHTA, CDR2 FQGNSA. The length of the CDR3 is 14 residues. CDR3 protein: CASSPDGNNYGYAF. CDR3 nucleotides: TGTGCCAGCAGCCCAGACGGGAACAACTATGGCTACGCCTTC.

This clonotype was detected ten times or more. The V call is TRBV18, the J call TRBJ1-1; the match to TRBD1 covers 7 bases. J was trimmed by 0 bases and V by 6 bases; bases with no gene match: 7. The germline V gene encodes CDR1 KGHSH and CDR2 LQKENI. This CDR3 contains 15 residues. The CDR3 region is CASSLNRGLNTEAFF. DNA for the CDR3: TGTGCCAGCTCGCTCAACAGGGGACTGAACACTGAAGCTTTCTTT.

This clonotype was picked up many times. The chain has TRBV24-1 and TRBJ1-2; TRBD1 matches at 12 bases. CDR3 length: 16 amino acids. V was pared by 3 bases and J by 2 bases, with 3 bases of the junction left unmatched. Germline values: CDR1 KGHDR, CDR2 SFDVKD. The CDR3 is CATSDPGTGGNYGYTF. In DNA form, the CDR3 reads TGTGCCACCAGTGATCCAGGGACAGGGGGCAACTATGGCTACACCTTC.

As to this clonotype: A much larger clone lies a single base off, so this may be a read error. This chain joins TRBV28 and TRBJ1-3, with no clear D. CDR1 and CDR2 from the germline V gene are MDHEN and SYDVKM. The CDR3 extends over 14 amino acids. With 7 bases removed from V and 7 bases from J, the gap between germline ends came to 17 bases. CDR3 sequence reads: CASTSGRHGNTIYF. The CDR3 coding sequence is TGTGCCAGCACCTCTGGCCGACATGGGAACACCATATATTTT.

In this sample, this clonotype turned up a few times. V gene TRBV28 combines with J gene TRBJ2-3; 11 nucleotides align to TRBD2. This CDR3 is 16 amino acids long. CDR1 MDHEN and CDR2 SYDVKM come from the germline V gene. With 1 base clipped from V and 1 base from J, the junction kept 1 base outside the gene matches. The CDR3: CASSLLLAGGTDTQYF. CDR3 nucleotides: TGTGCCAGCAGTTTATTACTAGCGGGGGGCACAGATACGCAGTATTTT.

J is TRBJ1-2 and V is TRBV28, with D possibly TRBD1 on 6 matching bases. CDR3 length: 14 residues. V lost 5 bases, J lost 1 base, and 11 bases lay in between. Germline loops: CDR1 MDHEN, CDR2 SYDVKM. CDR3 amino acids: CASSPTGFNYGYTF. In DNA form, the CDR3 reads TGTGCCAGCAGTCCGACAGGTTTTAACTATGGCTACACCTTC.

This clonotype was observed many times. This chain links TRBV7-9 with TRBJ2-7, with 8 bases matching TRBD1. J gave up 1 base and V 8 bases, and 4 bases lay outside the gene matches. Germline V lookup: CDR1 SEHNR, CDR2 FQNEAQ (reference sequence). The CDR3 is 13 residues long. The CDR3 DNA is TGTGCCAGCGGGGACAGGAAATCCTACGAGCAGTACTTC. Its protein is CASGDRKSYEQYF.

This clonotype was seen ten or more times. The chain links TRBV20-1 to TRBJ1-4, with a tentative D call TRBD1 (6 bases). This CDR3 has 12 amino acids. Germline V gene data show CDR1 as DFQATT and CDR2 as SNEGSKA (reference sequence). Trimming shortened V by 7 bases and J by 0 bases, and 6 bases separated the two germline ends. CDR3 nucleotides: TGCAGTGGGACAGCAACTAATGAAAAACTGTTTTTT. Its translation is CSGTATNEKLFF.

This clonotype was observed many times. This chain connects TRBV9 to TRBJ2-7; 9 positions match TRBD1. The CDR3 loop spans 17 amino acids. Germline trimming cut 4 bases from V and 5 bases from J; bases unmatched to any gene: 16. Germline V gene sequence: CDR1 SGDLS, CDR2 YYNGEE. The CDR3 sequence is CASSREPFRDRDHEQYF. The CDR3 region has the DNA TGTGCCAGCAGCCGAGAGCCGTTTCGGGACAGGGACCACGAGCAGTACTTC.

There are a few counts of this clonotype. This chain joins TRBV2 and TRBJ2-7; 9 bases are a match to TRBD1. Unmatched junction bases numbered 3, after V lost 4 bases and J lost 2 bases. CDR3 length equals 14 residues. Germline V gives CDR1 SNHLY, CDR2 FYNNEI. The CDR3 DNA follows: TGTGCCAGCAGTGTCGACAGGGGGACCTACGAGCAGTACTTC. This translates into CASSVDRGTYEQYF. The entire variable domain, with the rest obtained from reference TRBV2 and TRBJ2-7, is as follows: EPEVTQTPSHQVTQMGQEVILRCVPISNHLYFYWYRQILGQKVEFLVSFYNNEISEKSEIFDDQFSVERPDGSNFTLKIRSTKLEDSAMYFCASSVDRGTYEQYFGPGTRLTVT.

V is TRBV28 and J is TRBJ1-1, with 7 bases aligning to TRBD1. CDR3 length: 15 amino acids. V lost 6 bases to trimming and J lost 1 base; unmatched junction nucleotides: 8. Germline CDR1 and CDR2: MDHEN and SYDVKM. The CDR3 is CASRTRDSPNTEAFF. CDR3 DNA: TGTGCCAGCAGGACGCGGGACAGCCCGAACACTGAAGCTTTCTTT.

The chain links TRBV11-2 to TRBJ1-3; D is undetermined. This CDR3 is 20 amino acids long. Germline V gene data show CDR1 as SGHAT and CDR2 as FQNNGV. V was shortened by 3 bases and J by 1 base, with 25 bases between the two germline ends. The DNA for the CDR3 is TGTGCCAGCAGCTTTGCATGGTACAGACCCCGGATCCCTTCTGGAAACACCATATATTTT. Translating it yields CASSFAWYRPRIPSGNTIYF.

The genes are TRBV7-9 and TRBJ1-1, with D perhaps TRBD1 (5 bases). V was clipped by 5 bases and J by 11 bases, with 27 bases between them. The germline V gene has CDR1 SEHNR and CDR2 FQNEAQ (reference sequence). This CDR3 region has 16 residues. The CDR3 reads CASSPTRFRRQTQAFF. DNA of the CDR3: TGTGCCAGCAGCCCTACTCGCTTTCGCCGACAGACCCAGGCTTTCTTT.

In its sample, this clonotype was seen once. In nucleotides, the CDR3 is TGTGCCAGTAGTATCCGCTACAATGAGCAGTTCTTC. As protein: CASSIRYNEQFF. This chain links TRBV19 with TRBJ2-1; D unclear. The CDR3 is made up of 12 amino acids. Germline loops: CDR1 LNHDA, CDR2 SQIVND (reference sequence). Trimming shortened V by 3 bases and J by 3 bases, and 3 bases separated the two germline ends.

This clonotype was observed a few times. V and J are TRBV10-2 and TRBJ1-1; D might be TRBD1 (6 bases). Trimming removed 9 bases from V and 1 base from J, with 12 bases in between. CDR1 is WSHSY, CDR2 SAAADI, per germline. The CDR3 consists of 13 residues. The CDR3 loop is CASDTGRNTEAFF. CDR3 DNA: TGCGCCAGTGACACAGGGAGGAACACTGAAGCTTTCTTT.

The rearrangement links TRBV6-2 or TRBV6-3 to TRBJ1-6; 9 bases agree with TRBD1. The CDR3 has 14 residues. With 7 bases clipped from V and 4 bases from J, the junction kept 2 bases outside the gene matches. The germline V gene has CDR1 MNHEY and CDR2 SVGEGT. CDR3 residues: CASKTGGYNSPLHF. CDR3 sequence (DNA): TGTGCCAGCAAGACAGGGGGATATAATTCACCCCTCCACTTT.

This clonotype was observed many times. The J gene is TRBJ2-3, the V gene TRBV9; 9 bases line up with TRBD2. Germline CDR1 reads SGDLS; CDR2 reads YYNGEE. The CDR3 covers 16 residues. V shed 1 base and J 1 base; nucleotides not matched to a gene: 4. The CDR3 spells CASSVTGLAGTDTQYF. The CDR3 DNA follows: TGTGCCAGCAGCGTAACGGGACTAGCTGGCACAGATACGCAGTATTTT.

The genes are TRBV6-6 and TRBJ2-7, with 10 bases lining up with TRBD2. The CDR3 covers 16 residues. Looked up from germline, CDR1 is MNHNY and CDR2 is SVGAGI (reference sequence). V was pared by 6 bases and J by 1 base, with 9 bases of the junction left unmatched. Here the CDR3 reads CASSPRGLALSYEQYF. CDR3 DNA: TGTGCCAGCAGCCCTAGGGGACTAGCGCTTTCCTACGAGCAGTACTTC.

This clonotype was observed at least ten times. The chain combines TRBV10-3 with TRBJ2-7; 9 bases are shared with TRBD1. V gave up 0 bases and J gave up 5 bases; unmatched junction bases: 8. The CDR3 spans 16 residues. CDR1 is ENHRY and CDR2 is SYGVKD in the germline V gene. The CDR3, as DNA: TGTGCCATCAGTGAGTCGACGGGGACAGGGCGCCACGAGCAGTACTTC. Encoded protein: CAISESTGTGRHEQYF.